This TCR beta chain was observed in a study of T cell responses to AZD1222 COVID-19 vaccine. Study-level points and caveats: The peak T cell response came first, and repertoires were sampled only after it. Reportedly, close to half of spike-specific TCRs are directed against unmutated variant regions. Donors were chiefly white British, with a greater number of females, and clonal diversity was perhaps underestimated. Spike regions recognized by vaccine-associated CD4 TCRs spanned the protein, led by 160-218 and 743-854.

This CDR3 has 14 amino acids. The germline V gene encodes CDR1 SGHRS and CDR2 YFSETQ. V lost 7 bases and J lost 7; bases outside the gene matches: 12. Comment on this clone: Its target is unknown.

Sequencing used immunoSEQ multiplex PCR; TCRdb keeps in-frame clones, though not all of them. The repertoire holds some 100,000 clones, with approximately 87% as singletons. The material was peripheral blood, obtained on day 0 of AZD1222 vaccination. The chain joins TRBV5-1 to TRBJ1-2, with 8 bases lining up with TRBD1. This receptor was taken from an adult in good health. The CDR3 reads CASEATGGVGGYTF. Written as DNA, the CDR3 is TGCGCCAGCGAAGCTACAGGGGGAGTAGGTGGCTACACCTTC.